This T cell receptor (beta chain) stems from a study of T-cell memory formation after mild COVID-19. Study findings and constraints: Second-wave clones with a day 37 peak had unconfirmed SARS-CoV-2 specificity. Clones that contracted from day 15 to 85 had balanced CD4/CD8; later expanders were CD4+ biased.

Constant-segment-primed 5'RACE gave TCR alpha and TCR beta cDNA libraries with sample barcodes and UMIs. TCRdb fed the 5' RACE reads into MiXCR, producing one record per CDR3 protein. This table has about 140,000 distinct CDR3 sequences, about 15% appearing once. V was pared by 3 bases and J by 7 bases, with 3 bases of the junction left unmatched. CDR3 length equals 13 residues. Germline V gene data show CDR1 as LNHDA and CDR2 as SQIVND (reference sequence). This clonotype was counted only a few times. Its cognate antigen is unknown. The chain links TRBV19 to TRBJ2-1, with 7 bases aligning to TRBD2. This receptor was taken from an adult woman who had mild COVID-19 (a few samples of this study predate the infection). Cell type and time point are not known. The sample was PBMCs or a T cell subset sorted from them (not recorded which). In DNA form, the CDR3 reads TGTGCCAGTAGTATCGGGGGGACGAATGAGCAGTTCTTC. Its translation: CASSIGGTNEQFF. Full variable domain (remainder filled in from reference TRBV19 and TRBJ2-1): DGGITQSPKYLFRKEGQNVTLSCEQNLNHDAMYWYRQDPGQGLRLIYYSQIVNDFQKGDIAEGYSVSREKKESFPLTVTSAQKNPTAFYLCASSIGGTNEQFFGPGTRLTVL.